This T cell receptor (beta chain) was obtained from a study of identical twins. Findings of the study overall: It was out-of-frame TCR alpha sharing in monozygotic twins that models underestimated. Rather than following the same donors, the conclusions depended on cross-sectional statistical analysis.

This clonotype was recorded a few times. Its specificity is not known. Germline V CDR1 and CDR2: LGHNA, YSLEER. With V trimmed by 3 bases and J by 5 bases, 10 bases remained unmatched. The CDR3 consists of 17 residues. One entry per CDR3 protein results from TCRdb running MiXCR on the 5' RACE reads. The table has roughly 570,000 distinct CDR3 sequences, roughly 9.5% seen once. This sample also appeared in a second study, on yellow fever vaccine responses in identical twins. According to that study: It has been reported that, in twins, the vaccine T cell response seemed partly convergent and partly personalized.

The receptor was isolated from a woman in her late teens or twenties in good health. The chain employs TRBV4-3 and TRBJ2-2, with 9 bases lining up with TRBD1. The sequenced sample was PBMCs. DNA of the CDR3: TGCGCCAGCAGCCAGGCATACAGGGGGCAGGGGACCGGGGAGCTGTTTTTT. It specifies CASSQAYRGQGTGELFF.